The 11 T cell receptor beta chains listed next were all sequenced from one sample in a study of response to subunit inactivated influenza vaccine. MiXCR, applied by TCRdb to the RT-PCR reads, yields one record per CDR3 protein. The sample carries about 160,000 distinct CDR3 sequences, 11% recorded once. Material: non-naive T cells sorted from PBMCs, obtained roughly 45 days after vaccination. The source is a man aged 45 to 65 who received an inactivated influenza vaccine.

V usage is TRBV7-6 and J usage is TRBJ1-1; TRBD1 aligns across 7 bases. Germline V gene data show CDR1 as SGHVS and CDR2 as FNYEAQ. With V trimmed by 5 bases and J by 4 bases, 7 bases remained unmatched. This CDR3 spans 14 amino acids. The CDR3 DNA follows: TGTGCCAGCAGCCAGAGTCCAGGGGGCACTGAAGCTTTCTTT. Its protein product is CASSQSPGGTEAFF.

In its sample, this clonotype was seen a few times. V usage is TRBV5-1 and J usage is TRBJ1-5; 9 bases are shared with TRBD1. Trimming took 0 bases from V and 6 from J; bases not matched to a gene: 4. The CDR3 is 15 amino acids. CDR1 SGHRS and CDR2 YFSETQ come from the germline V gene. The CDR3 sequence: CASSLGDREGQPQHF. In nucleotides, the CDR3 is TGCGCCAGCAGCTTGGGGGACAGGGAGGGTCAGCCCCAGCATTTT.

This clonotype was counted ten times or more. This chain joins TRBV5-1 and TRBJ2-4; 7 nucleotides line up with TRBD1. The length of the CDR3 is 15 residues. V lost 3 bases and J lost 3; bases outside the gene matches: 6. Germline loops: CDR1 SGHRS, CDR2 YFSETQ. CDR3 DNA sequence: TGCGCCAGCAGCTCACCCCGGGACAGCAAAAACATTCAGTACTTC. It yields the protein CASSSPRDSKNIQYF.

This rearrangement joins TRBV6-2 or TRBV6-3 to TRBJ2-5; unclear D gene. Germline CDR1 is MNHEY and CDR2 is SVGEGT. The germline V and J ends were trimmed by 5 bases and 0 bases, with 13 bases remaining between them. The length of the CDR3 is 15 residues. CDR3 DNA: TGTGCCAGCAGTCCTCGGCAATGGTACCAAGAGACCCAGTACTTC. The encoded protein is CASSPRQWYQETQYF.

The chain has TRBV6-2 or TRBV6-3 and TRBJ2-3, with a tentative D call TRBD2 (7 bases). The V end lost 4 bases, the J end lost 2 bases, and 16 bases lay between the germline ends. The CDR3 contains 16 residues. Germline values: CDR1 MNHEY, CDR2 SVGEGT. The CDR3 protein is CASSSSGRGTTDTQYF. In nucleotides, the CDR3 is TGTGCCAGCAGTTCGTCGGGGAGGGGGACCACAGATACGCAGTATTTT.

This CDR3 is CASSLLQGSDGYTF. The DNA of the CDR3 is TGCGCCAGCAGCTTACTACAGGGATCAGATGGCTACACCTTC. The gene calls are TRBV5-1 and TRBJ1-2; possibly TRBD1 for D (6 bases). Germline CDR1 is SGHRS and CDR2 is YFSETQ. CDR3 size: 14 residues. V was pared by 2 bases and J by 6 bases, with 14 bases between.

This clonotype was observed a few times. The CDR3: CSAKTGNTEAFF. The CDR3 DNA is TGCAGTGCCAAGACAGGGAACACTGAAGCTTTCTTT. The chain employs TRBV20-1 and TRBJ1-1; tentatively, D is TRBD1 (6 bases). V lost 6 bases and J lost 1, with 9 bases in between. The CDR3 is made up of 12 amino acids. Germline assignment: CDR1 DFQATT and CDR2 SNEGSKA (reference sequence).

Note on this clonotype: This may arise from a read error, as a much more abundant clone is one base away. In nucleotides, the CDR3 is TGTGCCAGCAGCCCATTCCCGGGGGCGGTAGATACGCAGTATTTT. Its translation: CASSPFPGAVDTQYF. The chain combines TRBV12-3 or TRBV12-4 with TRBJ2-3, with D possibly called TRBD1 or TRBD2 (6 bases each). With 6 bases removed from V and 5 bases from J, the gap between germline ends came to 18 bases. This CDR3 is 15 amino acids long.

This clonotype was counted ten times or more. The rearrangement links TRBV24-1 to TRBJ2-1; 9 nucleotides agree with TRBD2. Per the germline V gene, CDR1 is KGHDR and CDR2 is SFDVKD. The V and J ends lost 5 bases and 4 bases, in that order; junction bases with no gene match: 11. The CDR3 has 17 amino acids. CDR3 DNA sequence: TGTGCCACCAGTGGAATCGGTAGCGGGAGTTTGTACAATGAGCAGTTCTTC. This encodes CATSGIGSGSLYNEQFF.

This clonotype was detected many times. The V call is TRBV6-5, the J call TRBJ2-7, with 8 nucleotides matching TRBD1. Germline loops: CDR1 MNHEY, CDR2 SVGAGI. The V segment lost 0 bases and the J segment 7 bases; nucleotides outside the gene matches: 8. The CDR3 has 15 amino acids. The CDR3, as DNA: TGTGCCAGCAGTTACTCCCTCGGACAGGGAAGAGAGCAGTACTTC. Its translation: CASSYSLGQGREQYF.

This clonotype was observed a handful of times. V and J are TRBV11-2 and TRBJ2-1, with 8 bases identical to TRBD2. Germline-derived CDR1 and CDR2 are SGHAT and FQNNGV. Trimming cost V 1 base and J 6 bases; bases outside gene matches: 2. This CDR3 is built from 14 residues. CDR3 sequence reads: CASSLAGLVNEQFF. In nucleotides, the CDR3 is TGTGCCAGCAGCTTAGCGGGACTAGTCAATGAGCAGTTCTTC.